What follows describes a single T cell receptor (beta chain). Original processing notes: The assay estimated nucleated cells by amplifying reference gene primers. Clones were sequenced by immunoSEQ multiplex PCR, and TCRdb holds only the in-frame ones, with some missing. That table supplies the V and J calls and clone size; D and trimming were determined from the DNA. The top ten clones hold 2.3% of a sample with fewer than 300,000 clones, roughly 90% of them seen once. Germline V CDR1 and CDR2: SGHTA, FQGNSA. With 3 bases removed from V and 5 bases from J, the gap between germline ends came to 14 bases. The CDR3 has 15 residues. This sample is drawn from a study of blood T cell repertoires in COVID-19. As for the study in general: The cDNA or gDNA used as material had been derived from T cells, B-cell-depleted T cells, or PBMCs.

Participant age was about 18 to 95 years, and participants resided in approximately 25 US areas. This TCR was sampled from a woman between 40 and 55 years old with acute COVID-19. Sequencing used PBMCs or T cells enriched from blood (not recorded which). The V gene is TRBV7-2, the J gene TRBJ2-1; possibly TRBD2 for D (5 bases). The DNA of the CDR3 is TGTGCCAGCAGCTTCGGTGGGAGTGGGCACAATGAGCAGTTCTTC. Its translation is CASSFGGSGHNEQFF.